This T cell receptor beta chain was sequenced during a study of blood T cell repertoires in COVID-19. Looking at the study overall: COVID-19 samples from acute and convalescent phases originated in the United States, Italy and Spain.

TCRdb keeps only in-frame clones here, not all; method: immunoSEQ multiplex PCR. Of a few hundred thousand clones in the sample, over 75% were seen once. Germline values: CDR1 KGHDR, CDR2 SFDVKD. Trimming at V came to 4 bases and at J to 3 bases, leaving 5 bases not matched to a gene. This CDR3 contains 15 residues. Material: PBMCs or T cells enriched from blood (not recorded which). The chain carries TRBV24-1 and TRBJ2-5; TRBD1 agrees at 9 bases. This sequence was found in a man aged 18 to 30 who had recovered from COVID-19. The chain's CDR3 is CATSDPGTGKETQYF. CDR3 coding DNA: TGTGCCACCAGTGACCCTGGGACAGGGAAAGAGACCCAGTACTTC.